This T cell receptor beta chain was captured in a study of shared clonotypes between healthy human individuals. Remarks on this clone: The sample holds other DNA sequences that translate to the same CDR3.

Here immunoSEQ multiplex PCR was the method, and the copy in TCRdb shows in-frame clones only, minus some. This table has over 950,000 clones, around 77% appearing once. Germline V gives CDR1 SEHNR, CDR2 FQNEAQ (reference sequence). Trimming pared 6 bases from V and 0 bases from J, leaving 9 bases between. The CDR3 length is 14 residues. This sequence joins TRBV7-9 and TRBJ2-1; D remains unclear. Input material: memory CD4+ T cells from PBMCs. Subset denoted: CD45RA-negative fraction. The sequence was collected from a man between 18 and 35 years old in good health. Some clones in this sample may be carry-over from other donors' samples. CDR3: CASSPISSYNEQFF. The CDR3 bases are TGTGCCAGCAGTCCTATAAGCTCCTACAATGAGCAGTTCTTC.